Listed below are T cell receptor beta chains from one sample, sequenced in a study of cytomegalovirus exposure and HLA in healthy donors. Libraries were prepared by immunoSEQ multiplex PCR; TCRdb keeps only in-frame clonotypes and omits some of them. The table shows about 160,000 clones, with roughly four fifths occurring only once. Sequencing was carried out using PBMCs. Every receptor here comes from a woman aged 40 to 55 in good health and CMV-seronegative. Both conserved end residues are part of each CDR3. The D gene is left open where the match is weak. Size tells how often a clone was seen (once, few, many) or the class of an expanded clone, and some rows leave it out.

clone_size: once; d_call: .; v_call: TRBV6-5; j_call: TRBJ2-7; cdr3_aa: CASSWGEARGYYEQYF; cdr3_nt: TGTGCCAGCAGTTGGGGAGAGGCTCGCGGTTATTACGAGCAGTACTTC
clone_size: few; d_call: .; v_call: TRBV5-4; j_call: TRBJ2-7; cdr3_aa: CATGGAYEQYF; cdr3_nt: TGTGCCACCGGCGGGGCCTACGAGCAGTACTTC
clone_size: once; d_call: .; v_call: TRBV4-1; j_call: TRBJ2-5; cdr3_aa: CASSQDENKETQYF; cdr3_nt: TGCGCCAGCAGCCAAGATGAGAATAAGGAGACCCAGTACTTC
clone_size: .; d_call: .; v_call: TRBV18; j_call: TRBJ1-5; cdr3_aa: CASSPGRVLGQPQHF; cdr3_nt: TGTGCCAGCTCACCGGGGAGGGTGTTGGGACAGCCCCAGCATTTT
clone_size: .; d_call: TRBD1; v_call: TRBV7-8; j_call: TRBJ1-5; cdr3_aa: CASSLVGGTSNQPQHF; cdr3_nt: TGTGCCAGCAGCTTAGTAGGGGGCACTTCCAATCAGCCCCAGCATTTT
clone_size: .; d_call: TRBD1; v_call: TRBV5-1; j_call: TRBJ2-3; cdr3_aa: CASSLAATGGADTQYF; cdr3_nt: TGCGCCAGCAGCTTGGCCGCGACAGGGGGCGCAGATACGCAGTATTTT
clone_size: .; d_call: .; v_call: TRBV9; j_call: TRBJ1-2; cdr3_aa: CASSVGRRDGYTF; cdr3_nt: TGTGCCAGCAGCGTAGGCCGCAGGGATGGCTACACCTTC
clone_size: .; d_call: TRBD1; v_call: TRBV27; j_call: TRBJ1-2; cdr3_aa: CATRKFGQANYGYTF; cdr3_nt: TGTGCCACCAGAAAATTCGGACAGGCTAACTATGGCTACACCTTC
clone_size: .; d_call: TRBD2; v_call: TRBV4-2; j_call: TRBJ2-1; cdr3_aa: CASSQDLGLANEQFF; cdr3_nt: TGTGCCAGCAGCCAAGATCTTGGACTAGCCAATGAGCAGTTCTTC
clone_size: .; d_call: .; v_call: TRBV6-5; j_call: TRBJ2-7; cdr3_aa: CASKSVRGRYEQYF; cdr3_nt: TGTGCCAGCAAGTCTGTCAGGGGGAGGTACGAGCAGTACTTC
clone_size: .; d_call: TRBD2; v_call: TRBV5-1; j_call: TRBJ2-7; cdr3_aa: CASSYSGGVIHEQYF; cdr3_nt: TGCGCCAGCAGCTATAGCGGGGGGGTCATCCACGAGCAGTACTTC
clone_size: .; d_call: .; v_call: TRBV2; j_call: TRBJ1-4; cdr3_aa: CASSEESEFDEKLFF; cdr3_nt: TGTGCCAGCAGTGAAGAGAGCGAATTCGATGAAAAACTGTTTTTT
clone_size: .; d_call: .; v_call: TRBV6-1; j_call: TRBJ2-2; cdr3_aa: CASSLGQMNTGELFF; cdr3_nt: TGTGCCAGCAGCCTCGGACAGATGAACACCGGGGAGCTGTTTTTT
clone_size: .; d_call: .; v_call: TRBV28; j_call: TRBJ1-2; cdr3_aa: CASSGGGHYGYTF; cdr3_nt: TGTGCCAGCAGTGGGGGGGGCCACTATGGCTACACCTTC
clone_size: .; d_call: .; v_call: TRBV28; j_call: TRBJ1-4; cdr3_aa: CASRKGLTSLATNEKLFF; cdr3_nt: TGTGCCAGCAGGAAGGGGCTAACCAGTCTTGCAACTAATGAAAAACTGTTTTTT
clone_size: few; d_call: .; v_call: TRBV5-6; j_call: TRBJ1-1; cdr3_aa: CASSLMSGAAEAFF; cdr3_nt: TGTGCCAGCAGCTTGATGTCAGGTGCTGCCGAAGCTTTCTTT
clone_size: .; d_call: TRBD1; v_call: TRBV5-1; j_call: TRBJ1-2; cdr3_aa: CASSARTGSNYGYTF; cdr3_nt: TGCGCCAGCAGCGCAAGGACAGGATCTAACTATGGCTACACCTTC